This passage covers 28 T cell receptor beta chains from one sample sequenced in a study of monozygotic twins with inflammatory bowel disease. One entry per CDR3 protein, without DNA, is what TCRdb gives after re-calling the 5' RACE reads. The data show about 210,000 distinct CDR3 sequences, and the top ten clones hold 7.5% to 8%. The specimen was blood. The receptors were sampled from a human donor with ulcerative colitis or Crohn's disease, or a healthy co-twin of an affected twin (not recorded which).

CDR3 sequence reads: CASSVAFNEKLFF. The chain couples TRBV9 to TRBJ1-4. The CDR3 contains 13 residues. The germline CDR1 and CDR2 sequences are SGDLS and YYNGEE.

This rearrangement joins TRBV3-1 to TRBJ2-5. The CDR3 consists of 14 residues. Germline values: CDR1 LGHDT, CDR2 YNNKEL (reference sequence). The CDR3: CASSQGRLQETQYF.

The V call is TRBV18, the J call TRBJ2-5; the D gene TCRdb calls, TRBD1, cannot be checked with no DNA. CDR1 is KGHSH, CDR2 LQKENI, per germline. CDR3 size: 13 residues. CDR3 residues: CASSGAGEETQYF.

The J gene is TRBJ2-3, the V gene TRBV29-1; checking the TCRdb D call of TRBD2 is not possible without DNA. The CDR3 is 17 amino acids. Germline values: CDR1 SQVTM, CDR2 ANQGSEA. CDR3 loop: CSVEVWLSGRAADTQYF.

V usage is TRBV30 and J usage is TRBJ1-1. CDR1 GTSNPN and CDR2 SVGIG come from the germline V gene (reference sequence). The CDR3 is made up of 14 amino acids. This CDR3 is CAWSFGSLDSEAFF.

The chain couples TRBV19 to TRBJ1-6; TCRdb designates TRBD1, a call that cannot be tested without DNA. Germline assignment: CDR1 LNHDA and CDR2 SQIVND (reference sequence). The CDR3 has 14 residues. This CDR3 reads CASSIEPGNSPLHF. Using reference TRBV19 and TRBJ1-6 for the parts outside the CDR3, the full variable domain is DGGITQSPKYLFRKEGQNVTLSCEQNLNHDAMYWYRQDPGQGLRLIYYSQIVNDFQKGDIAEGYSVSREKKESFPLTVTSAQKNPTAFYLCASSIEPGNSPLHFGNGTRLTVT.

The chain couples TRBV7-8 to TRBJ2-7; lacking DNA, the TRBD2 call made by TCRdb goes unchecked. This CDR3 has 14 residues. Germline V gene lookup returns CDR1 SGHVS and CDR2 FQNEAQ. This CDR3 is CASSPAGLAYEQYF.

This sequence joins TRBV12-3 or TRBV12-4 and TRBJ2-1; the TCRdb D gene call, TRBD2, has no DNA to confirm it. The CDR3 consists of 16 residues. CDR3 loop: CASLVWASGGMDEQFF.

This CDR3 reads CASSGLSGPIFSYGYTF. The chain uses TRBV2 and TRBJ1-2. Germline V gives CDR1 SNHLY, CDR2 FYNNEI. The CDR3 has 17 amino acids. Complete variable domain (other parts from reference TRBV2 and TRBJ1-2): EPEVTQTPSHQVTQMGQEVILRCVPISNHLYFYWYRQILGQKVEFLVSFYNNEISEKSEIFDDQFSVERPDGSNFTLKIRSTKLEDSAMYFCASSGLSGPIFSYGYTFGSGTRLTVV.

The rearrangement uses TRBV7-2 and TRBJ2-3. The germline V gene has CDR1 SGHTA and CDR2 FQGNSA. This CDR3 region has 15 residues. CDR3 loop: CASSFPSTSTDTQYF. Complete variable domain (other parts from reference TRBV7-2 and TRBJ2-3): GAGVSQSPSNKVTEKGKDVELRCDPISGHTALYWYRQSLGQGLEFLIYFQGNSAPDKSGLPSDRFSAERTGGSVSTLTIQRTQQEDSAVYLCASSFPSTSTDTQYFGPGTRLTVL.

The chain joins TRBV12-3 or TRBV12-4 to TRBJ1-2; as DNA is missing, the TRBD1 call by TCRdb cannot be tested. The length of the CDR3 is 15 residues. The CDR3 region is CASSGDGTANYGYTF.

The V gene is TRBV5-1, the J gene TRBJ2-1; the D call from TCRdb, TRBD1, cannot be confirmed without DNA. The CDR3 loop spans 14 amino acids. CDR1 and CDR2 (germline): SGHRS, YFSETQ. The CDR3: CASSLEGPGNEQFF.

The rearrangement links TRBV28 to TRBJ1-2. The CDR3 has 13 amino acids. Germline CDR1 is MDHEN and CDR2 is SYDVKM. Here the CDR3 reads CASSLISDRGYTF.

J is TRBJ2-7 and V is TRBV20-1; TCRdb indicates TRBD1, and absent DNA this call remains unverified. CDR3 length: 13 residues. Germline CDR1 reads DFQATT; CDR2 reads SNEGSKA (reference sequence). The CDR3 sequence: CSARQGVNYEQYF.

The chain has TRBV5-4 and TRBJ2-3; TCRdb lists TRBD1, though no DNA is available to test this call. From germline, CDR1 is SGHNT and CDR2 YYREEE (reference sequence). There are 14 residues in the CDR3. The CDR3 loop reads CASSLAGTADTQYF. Full variable domain (missing parts from reference TRBV5-4 and TRBJ2-3): ETGVTQSPTHLIKTRGQQVTLRCSSQSGHNTVSWYQQALGQGPQFIFQYYREEENGRGNFPPRFSGLQFPNYSSELNVNALELDDSALYLCASSLAGTADTQYFGPGTRLTVL.

The V and J genes are TRBV7-3 and TRBJ1-1; TCRdb selects TRBD1, and the lack of DNA leaves this call unchecked. CDR1 is SGHTA and CDR2 is FQGTGA in the germline V gene. The CDR3 is made up of 14 amino acids. The CDR3 loop is CASSLGGPGTEAFF. Based on the CDR3 plus reference TRBV7-3 and TRBJ1-1, the full variable domain is GAGVSQTPSNKVTEKGKYVELRCDPISGHTALYWYRQSLGQGPEFLIYFQGTGAADDSGLPNDRFFAVRPEGSVSTLKIQRTERGDSAVYLCASSLGGPGTEAFFGQGTRLTVV.

The chain links TRBV2 to TRBJ2-7; TCRdb selects TRBD2, and the lack of DNA leaves this call unchecked. The germline CDR1 and CDR2 sequences are SNHLY and FYNNEI. The CDR3 is made up of 15 amino acids. The CDR3 reads CASSEGGAGKYEQYF.

The J gene is TRBJ1-4, the V gene TRBV5-1. Germline CDR1 is SGHRS and CDR2 is YFSETQ. This CDR3 spans 13 amino acids. The CDR3: CASSLLANEKLFF.

V is TRBV7-9 and J is TRBJ1-2. Germline assignment: CDR1 SEHNR and CDR2 FQNEAQ (reference sequence). The CDR3 contains 13 residues. CDR3 residues: CASSPNSFYGYTF. The full variable domain, with the rest looked up from reference TRBV7-9 and TRBJ1-2, is DTGVSQNPRHKITKRGQNVTFRCDPISEHNRLYWYRQTLGQGPEFLTYFQNEAQLEKSRLLSDRFSAERPKGSFSTLEIQRTEQGDSAMYLCASSPNSFYGYTFGSGTRLTVV.

The rearrangement uses TRBV20-1 and TRBJ2-7; the TCRdb call, TRBD1, lacks DNA for checking. Germline V gene data show CDR1 as DFQATT and CDR2 as SNEGSKA (reference sequence). The CDR3 contains 14 residues. CDR3 residues: CSASSPPGGYEQYF.

The V call is TRBV5-1, the J call TRBJ1-1; TCRdb calls TRBD1, which cannot be checked without DNA. Germline V lookup: CDR1 SGHRS, CDR2 YFSETQ. This CDR3 region has 15 residues. The chain's CDR3 is CASSPRTGMNTEAFF. Based on the CDR3 plus reference TRBV5-1 and TRBJ1-1, the full variable domain is KAGVTQTPRYLIKTRGQQVTLSCSPISGHRSVSWYQQTPGQGLQFLFEYFSETQRNKGNFPGRFSGRQFSNSRSEMNVSTLELGDSALYLCASSPRTGMNTEAFFGQGTRLTVV.

The chain has TRBV28 and TRBJ1-5; the D call from TCRdb, TRBD1, cannot be confirmed without DNA. The length of the CDR3 is 12 residues. Germline V gene lookup returns CDR1 MDHEN and CDR2 SYDVKM. The CDR3 sequence is CASDRLNQPQHF.

The chain couples TRBV10-2 to TRBJ2-1; TCRdb outputs TRBD2, but without DNA this stays unchecked. The germline CDR1 and CDR2 sequences are WSHSY and SAAADI. The CDR3 is 17 amino acids. The CDR3 region is CASSEISSGRSYNEQFF.

The V gene is TRBV20-1, the J gene TRBJ2-5; with no DNA, the TCRdb D assignment of TRBD1 cannot be verified. The CDR3 has 12 amino acids. Germline V gene lookup returns CDR1 DFQATT and CDR2 SNEGSKA (reference sequence). Here the CDR3 reads CSARDEGETQYF.

The chain carries TRBV29-1 and TRBJ1-1; TCRdb gives TRBD1 as the D gene, but with no DNA this cannot be confirmed. The CDR3 is made up of 14 amino acids. Germline loops: CDR1 SQVTM, CDR2 ANQGSEA. The CDR3 is CSVENKGTGTEAFF.

The chain has TRBV5-1 and TRBJ1-1; there is no DNA to check the TCRdb D call of TRBD1. Looked up from germline, CDR1 is SGHRS and CDR2 is YFSETQ. The CDR3 length is 13 residues. The CDR3 loop reads CASSLLGGTEAFF.

This chain uses TRBV7-2 with TRBJ1-5. The CDR3 is 15 residues long. CDR1 is SGHTA and CDR2 is FQGNSA in the germline V gene. CDR3 protein: CASSSGVSPNQPQHF.

The chain has TRBV2 and TRBJ2-1; TCRdb indicates TRBD1, and absent DNA this call remains unverified. Germline CDR1 SNHLY, CDR2 FYNNEI. The CDR3 has 15 residues. The chain's CDR3 is CASSIDSGPYNEQFF. The whole variable domain, filled in from reference TRBV2 and TRBJ2-1, reads EPEVTQTPSHQVTQMGQEVILRCVPISNHLYFYWYRQILGQKVEFLVSFYNNEISEKSEIFDDQFSVERPDGSNFTLKIRSTKLEDSAMYFCASSIDSGPYNEQFFGPGTRLTVL.